The 28 T cell receptor beta chains presented below share a single source sample, sequenced in a study of cytomegalovirus exposure and HLA in healthy donors. The PCR used 60 Vbeta and 13 Jbeta primers. The method was immunoSEQ multiplex PCR; TCRdb's version includes in-frame clones alone and lacks a portion of them. The sample has around 110,000 clones, roughly 82% seen once. Sequenced input: PBMCs. Receptors were obtained from a man aged 30-40 years in good health and CMV-seropositive.

CDR3 sequence: CSARQGLRVNEQFF. The CDR3 DNA reads as TGCAGCGCTCGACAGGGGCTGCGAGTAAATGAGCAGTTCTTC. The V and J genes are TRBV29-1 and TRBJ2-1, with TRBD1 matching over 8 bases. V lost 7 bases, J lost 7 bases, and 12 bases stayed unmatched. Germline assignment: CDR1 SQVTM and CDR2 ANQGSEA. This CDR3 is built from 14 residues.

V usage is TRBV6-1 and J usage is TRBJ1-3; a possible D gene is TRBD1 (6 bases). The ends were cut back, 6 bases at V and 0 bases at J, with 12 bases in the middle. The CDR3 totals 15 residues. Per germline, CDR1 MNHNS and CDR2 SASEGT. The CDR3 DNA reads TGTGCCAGCAGGATTACAGGGAACTCTGGAAACACCATATATTTT. Its translation: CASRITGNSGNTIYF.

This chain connects TRBV6-5 to TRBJ2-5, with 7 bases that match TRBD2. The germline V gene has CDR1 MNHEY and CDR2 SVGAGI. This CDR3 is 15 amino acids long. V was pared by 0 bases and J by 0 bases, with 1 base of the junction left unmatched. CDR3 in DNA: TGTGCCAGCAGTTACTCAGCGGGGTACCAAGAGACCCAGTACTTC. This sequence encodes CASSYSAGYQETQYF.

This rearrangement joins TRBV7-3 to TRBJ1-1, with D possibly matching TRBD1 (5 bases). This CDR3 spans 13 amino acids. Trimming removed 4 bases from V and 8 bases from J, with 14 bases in between. Per the germline V gene, CDR1 is SGHTA and CDR2 is FQGTGA. In nucleotides, the CDR3 is TGTGCCAGCAGCTCCCAGCAGGGCACGGAAGCTTTCTTT. Its translation: CASSSQQGTEAFF.

The chain joins TRBV21-1 to TRBJ1-1; whether TRBD1, the table's D call, matches the DNA was not checked. TRBV21-1 is flagged as a pseudogene. The CDR3 loop spans 18 amino acids. The CDR3: CASSKDCYPRGRSPEAFF. The CDR3 DNA sequence: TGTGCCAGCAGCAAAGACTGTTATCCTAGGGGAAGAAGTCCTGAAGCTTTCTTT.

This sequence joins TRBV4-2 and TRBJ1-1; a weak D match, TRBD1 (6 bases). There are 16 residues in the CDR3. Germline CDR1 is LGHNA and CDR2 is YNFKEQ. The V and J ends lost 0 bases and 1 base respectively, with 12 bases between them. CDR3 residues: CASSQDNSRGNTEAFF. Here the CDR3 DNA reads TGTGCCAGCAGCCAAGATAATTCCAGGGGGAACACTGAAGCTTTCTTT.

The CDR3 here is CASSLLQGGGTEAFF. The CDR3 nucleotides are TGTGCCAGCAGCTTACTGCAGGGGGGAGGAACTGAAGCTTTCTTT. The rearrangement uses TRBV11-3 and TRBJ1-1; 7 bases align to TRBD1. CDR1 SGHNT and CDR2 YENEEA come from the germline V gene. CDR3 length: 15 amino acids. With V trimmed by 2 bases and J by 5 bases, 8 bases remained unmatched.

The J gene is TRBJ2-5, the V gene TRBV29-1; unclear D gene. Germline loops: CDR1 SQVTM, CDR2 ANQGSEA. This CDR3 is built from 15 residues. With 1 base removed from V and 5 bases from J, the gap between germline ends came to 17 bases. Here the CDR3 DNA reads TGCAGCGTTGAAGCCCGAGCACCCCCTTGGGAGACCCAGTACTTC. Translation gives CSVEARAPPWETQYF.

This clone turned up a few times. The V call is TRBV6-4, the J call TRBJ1-1, with TRBD1 as a possible D gene (6 bases). Germline V CDR1 and CDR2: MRHNA, SNTAGT. This CDR3 region has 15 residues. The V end lost 3 bases, the J end lost 0 bases, and 11 bases lay between the germline ends. CDR3 coding DNA: TGTGCCAGCAGTGAACGAAGGGACATGAACACTGAAGCTTTCTTT. Translating gives CASSERRDMNTEAFF.

This clone was picked up one time. This chain connects TRBV9 to TRBJ2-1; D ambiguous. The ends were cut back, 4 bases at V and 4 bases at J, with 9 bases in the middle. The germline V gene has CDR1 SGDLS and CDR2 YYNGEE. The CDR3 extends over 13 amino acids. CDR3 in DNA: TGTGCCAGCAGCCCACGCCAGTACAATGAGCAGTTCTTC. It specifies CASSPRQYNEQFF.

J is TRBJ2-5 and V is TRBV4-1; D is undetermined. The end of the DNA is better explained by TRBJ2-7, so the J call may be wrong. Per germline, CDR1 MGHRA and CDR2 YSYEKL. The CDR3 is made up of 13 amino acids. DNA for the CDR3: TGCGCCAGCAGCCAAGATACGTTCTACGAGCAGTACTTC. Protein: CASSQDTFYEQYF.

The chain uses TRBV11-3 and TRBJ2-5; no definite D call. This CDR3 is 11 amino acids long. V shed 5 bases and J shed 1 base, with 2 bases lying between them. In germline, CDR1 is SGHNT, CDR2 YENEEA. The DNA of the CDR3 is TGTGCCAGCAGCCGCCAAGAGACCCAGTACTTC. It translates to CASSRQETQYF.

The chain links TRBV7-3 to TRBJ1-1; 8 positions agree with TRBD1. The CDR3 consists of 14 residues. CDR1 is SGHTA and CDR2 is FQGTGA in the germline V gene. Unmatched junction bases numbered 6, after V lost 5 bases and J lost 4 bases. CDR3 sequence: CASSPTGETTEAFF. The CDR3 bases are TGTGCCAGCAGCCCGACAGGGGAGACCACTGAAGCTTTCTTT.

This chain connects TRBV19 to TRBJ1-5, with D perhaps matching TRBD1 (6 bases). CDR1 is LNHDA and CDR2 is SQIVND in the germline V gene (reference sequence). This CDR3 is 15 amino acids long. V lost 1 base to trimming and J lost 4 bases, with 11 bases between them. CDR3 DNA sequence: TGTGCCAGTAGTATAGTAGGCAGGGGAAATCAGCCCCAGCATTTT. Its translation: CASSIVGRGNQPQHF. Filled out from reference TRBV19 and TRBJ1-5, the complete variable domain reads DGGITQSPKYLFRKEGQNVTLSCEQNLNHDAMYWYRQDPGQGLRLIYYSQIVNDFQKGDIAEGYSVSREKKESFPLTVTSAQKNPTAFYLCASSIVGRGNQPQHFGDGTRLSIL.

The chain recombines TRBV6-5 with TRBJ2-7, with TRBD1 matching 8 bases. Germline-derived CDR1 and CDR2 are MNHEY and SVGAGI. The CDR3 runs to 15 residues. The J segment lost 2 bases and the V segment lost 2 bases, leaving 5 bases of the junction unmatched. The CDR3 spells CASSYDTGGPYEQYF. CDR3 nucleotide sequence: TGTGCCAGCAGTTACGATACAGGGGGGCCCTACGAGCAGTACTTC.

The count of this clone is one. The rearrangement uses TRBV5-6 and TRBJ2-7; D is undetermined. The CDR3 consists of 12 residues. The ends were cut back, 1 base at V and 4 bases at J, with 6 bases in the middle. Germline CDR1 and CDR2: SGHDT and YYEEEE. The CDR3 loop is CASSLRRYEQYF. The CDR3, as DNA: TGTGCCAGCAGCTTGCGCAGGTACGAGCAGTACTTC.

The chain carries TRBV5-1 and TRBJ2-1; D is undetermined. V was clipped by 0 bases and J by 8 bases, with 3 bases between them. Germline V gives CDR1 SGHRS, CDR2 YFSETQ. The CDR3 contains 11 residues. The CDR3 here is CASSLVDEQFF. The CDR3 DNA sequence: TGCGCCAGCAGCTTGGTAGATGAGCAGTTCTTC.

The genes are TRBV29-1 and TRBJ1-2; TRBD1 matches 7 bases. Germline V CDR1 and CDR2: SQVTM, ANQGSEA. The CDR3 runs to 13 residues. V was clipped by 5 bases and J by 4 bases; unmatched bases: 7. CDR3 amino acids: CSVPLTGSYGYTF. The CDR3 bases are TGCAGCGTTCCCCTGACAGGGTCCTATGGCTACACCTTC. Full variable domain (remainder filled in from reference TRBV29-1 and TRBJ1-2): SAVISQKPSRDICQRGTSLTIQCQVDSQVTMMFWYRQQPGQSLTLIATANQGSEATYESGFVIDKFPISRPNLTFSTLTVSNMSPEDSSIYLCSVPLTGSYGYTFGSGTRLTVV.

With respect to this clone: Other DNA sequences in this specimen translate into the identical CDR3. This rearrangement joins TRBV25-1 to TRBJ2-7, with D hard to call. Between the trimmed V and J ends, which lost 4 bases and 4 bases, there was a span of 5 bases. CDR3 size: 11 residues. Germline assignment: CDR1 MGHDK and CDR2 SYGVNS. The CDR3 is CASSGYYEQYF. For the CDR3, the DNA is TGTGCCAGCAGTGGCTATTACGAGCAGTACTTC.

This clone was detected only a few times. The chain joins TRBV5-1 to TRBJ2-7; possibly TRBD1 for D (5 bases). CDR3 length equals 13 residues. V lost 0 bases and J 3 bases, leaving 7 bases between the germline ends. Germline loops: CDR1 SGHRS, CDR2 YFSETQ. The CDR3 loop is CASSLDRSYEQYF. CDR3 bases: TGCGCCAGCAGCTTGGACAGGAGCTACGAGCAGTACTTC. Looking up the rest from reference TRBV5-1 and TRBJ2-7 gives the full variable domain: KAGVTQTPRYLIKTRGQQVTLSCSPISGHRSVSWYQQTPGQGLQFLFEYFSETQRNKGNFPGRFSGRQFSNSRSEMNVSTLELGDSALYLCASSLDRSYEQYFGPGTRLTVT.

The chain employs TRBV5-1 and TRBJ1-1; 7 bases line up with TRBD1. CDR3 size: 14 residues. V was clipped by 4 bases and J by 1 base; unmatched bases: 4. CDR1 and CDR2 from the germline V gene are SGHRS and YFSETQ. The CDR3 reads CASSRDSANTEAFF. The CDR3 DNA reads TGCGCCAGCAGCCGGGACAGCGCGAACACTGAAGCTTTCTTT.

This sequence joins TRBV29-1 and TRBJ2-7; tentative D call: TRBD2 (5 bases). The CDR3 extends over 13 amino acids. In germline, CDR1 is SQVTM, CDR2 ANQGSEA. V dropped 1 base and J dropped 6 bases, with 13 bases sitting between them. The CDR3, as DNA: TGCAGCGTTGAAGTACTTGTCGGGGTCGAGCAGTACTTC. Amino acid sequence: CSVEVLVGVEQYF.

The chain is built from TRBV6-5 and TRBJ1-3; D not certain. Germline V gene data show CDR1 as MNHEY and CDR2 as SVGAGI. Trimming removed 4 bases at V and 0 bases at J, with 4 bases between. This CDR3 contains 13 residues. The CDR3 is CASSLNSGNTIYF. In nucleotides, the CDR3 is TGTGCCAGCAGTTTAAACTCTGGAAACACCATATATTTT.

Points on this clone: The missing conserved phenylalanine or tryptophan at the end of this CDR3 makes a read error likely. It is unclear where the CDR3 begins or ends on the DNA, so no DNA is shown, and the CDR3 is as TCRdb lists it. CDR3 sequence: CAISEFIEGVS. The J gene is TRBJ1-1, the V gene TRBV10-3; no check of the table's D call, TRBD1, against the DNA was made. The CDR3 spans 11 amino acids, including both terminal residues. CDR1 ENHRY and CDR2 SYGVKD come from the germline V gene.

The chain recombines TRBV2 with TRBJ2-7; maybe TRBD1 (5 bases). CDR1 and CDR2 from the germline V gene are SNHLY and FYNNEI. The CDR3 consists of 14 residues. V lost 4 bases and J 3 bases, leaving 13 bases between the germline ends. The CDR3 sequence: CASSGGTGYYEQYF. Here the CDR3 DNA reads TGTGCCAGCAGTGGGGGTACAGGTTACTACGAGCAGTACTTC.

This chain links TRBV5-1 with TRBJ1-6, with 7 bases lining up with TRBD1. Germline assignment: CDR1 SGHRS and CDR2 YFSETQ. The CDR3 loop spans 16 amino acids. J gave up 11 bases and V 0 bases, and 11 bases lay outside the gene matches. CDR3 sequence reads: CASSLAQGVPRAPLHF. In nucleotides, the CDR3 is TGCGCCAGCAGCTTGGCGCAGGGGGTCCCTAGGGCACCCCTCCACTTT.

The chain couples TRBV5-4 to TRBJ1-1; D is unclear. The CDR3 has 14 residues. CDR1 and CDR2 from the germline V gene are SGHNT and YYREEE (reference sequence). Trimming stripped 3 bases from V and 0 bases from J, with 9 bases between. This CDR3 is CASSSVGVNTEAFF. The CDR3 nucleotides read TGTGCCAGCAGCTCCGTCGGGGTGAACACTGAAGCTTTCTTT.

The chain has TRBV5-1 and TRBJ2-5; 7 positions match TRBD1. The J call is uncertain, as TRBJ2-7 better fits the DNA end. Germline CDR1 SGHRS, CDR2 YFSETQ. The CDR3 is 15 amino acids. This CDR3 is CASSLGGQRIDEQYF. The CDR3 coding sequence is TGCGCCAGCAGCTTGGGGGGACAGCGGATCGACGAGCAGTACTTC.